This passage covers 22 T cell receptor beta chains from one sample sequenced in a study of shared clonotypes between healthy human individuals. Repertoires were generated with immunoSEQ multiplex PCR, while TCRdb's copy carries only in-frame clones and drops some. The sample contains 2 million to 3 million clones, over 85% of which appear only once. Sample: naive CD4+ T cells from PBMCs. Indicated subset: CD45RA+ positively selected. The source is a man between 18 and 35 years old in good health. Some clones in this sample may be carry-over from other donors' samples.

This clone was seen only once. The chain uses TRBV19 and TRBJ2-5; D gene unclear. The germline gives CDR1 LNHDA, CDR2 SQIVND (reference sequence). Trimming left V 5 bases short and J 0 bases short, with 19 bases between. The CDR3 runs to 17 residues. The CDR3 reads CASSPRGPQSYQETQYF. The CDR3 nucleotides are TGTGCCAGTAGTCCCAGAGGACCTCAGTCATACCAAGAGACCCAGTACTTC.

J is TRBJ2-5 and V is TRBV27, with D perhaps matching TRBD1 or TRBD2 (5 bases each). The CDR3 runs to 14 residues. V was shortened by 1 base and J by 0 bases, with 6 bases between the two germline ends. CDR1 is MNHEY, CDR2 SMNVEV, per germline (reference sequence). The CDR3 coding sequence is TGTGCCAGCAGTTTATTGGGGGACCAAGAGACCCAGTACTTC. Protein: CASSLLGDQETQYF.

This clone was seen once. This chain connects TRBV27 to TRBJ1-1; D remains ambiguous. Germline V gives CDR1 MNHEY, CDR2 SMNVEV (reference sequence). The CDR3 is 16 residues long. V lost 2 bases to trimming and J lost 2 bases, with 15 bases between them. The CDR3 DNA reads TGTGCCAGCAGTTTAGCCCTACTAAGCTCCAACACTGAAGCTTTCTTT. Its translation is CASSLALLSSNTEAFF.

The chain is built from TRBV5-4 and TRBJ2-3; possible D gene TRBD2, 5 bases. The length of the CDR3 is 16 residues. The germline CDR1 and CDR2 sequences are SGHNT and YYREEE (reference sequence). V was clipped by 4 bases and J by 3 bases, with 18 bases between them. As DNA, the CDR3 is TGTGCCAGCAGCCCCGGTGGGAGACCCTTTACAGATACGCAGTATTTT. It is translated as CASSPGGRPFTDTQYF.

The rearrangement uses TRBV18 and TRBJ1-2; the match to TRBD1 covers 8 bases. CDR1 and CDR2 from the germline V gene are KGHSH and LQKENI. The CDR3 has 13 amino acids. After removal of 4 bases from V and 6 bases from J, the junction contained 4 bases not matched to a gene. In DNA form, the CDR3 reads TGTGCCAGCTCACACCCAGGGGGCCATGGCTACACCTTC. This codes for CASSHPGGHGYTF.

This clone was recorded once. The chain is built from TRBV15 and TRBJ2-7; the match to TRBD2 covers 12 bases. Germline trimming cut 0 bases from V and 6 bases from J; bases unmatched to any gene: 3. The CDR3 runs to 15 residues. The germline V gene encodes CDR1 LNHNV and CDR2 YYDKDF (reference sequence). CDR3 region: CATSRDRGLAGEQYF. The CDR3 DNA reads as TGTGCCACCAGCAGAGATAGGGGACTAGCGGGCGAGCAGTACTTC.

The chain is built from TRBV6-1 and TRBJ2-2, with unresolved D. Germline V gene sequence: CDR1 MNHNS, CDR2 SASEGT. V lost 0 bases and J lost 6, with 8 bases in between. This CDR3 region has 14 residues. CDR3 DNA sequence: TGTGCCAGCAGTGAAGCGCGTGACGCCGGGGAGCTGTTTTTT. Amino acid sequence: CASSEARDAGELFF.

The CDR3 spells CATSSGVTDTQYF. The CDR3 nucleotides are TGTGCCACTTCTAGCGGGGTCACAGATACGCAGTATTTT. The V call is TRBV10-3, the J call TRBJ2-3, with 9 bases matching TRBD2. Per the germline V gene, CDR1 is ENHRY and CDR2 is SYGVKD. This CDR3 region has 13 residues. V lost 10 bases, J lost 2 bases, and 4 bases stayed unmatched.

This clone was seen only once. This chain connects TRBV6-1 to TRBJ1-2, with TRBD1 matching 9 bases. Germline CDR1 reads MNHNS; CDR2 reads SASEGT. The CDR3 has 16 residues. The V gene end was trimmed by 3 bases and the J gene end by 10 bases; junction bases not matched to a gene: 15. The CDR3 here is CASSDPGDRDRVHYTF. The CDR3 DNA reads as TGTGCCAGCAGTGACCCCGGGGACCGGGACAGGGTTCACTACACCTTC.

J is TRBJ2-1 and V is TRBV29-1; 8 nucleotides agree with TRBD1. The CDR3 contains 13 residues. V dropped 4 bases and J dropped 6; count of bases not matched to a gene: 5. CDR1 SQVTM and CDR2 ANQGSEA come from the germline V gene. The CDR3 reads CSVVDRVGNEQFF. For the CDR3, the DNA is TGCAGCGTTGTGGACAGGGTGGGCAATGAGCAGTTCTTC.

The rearrangement joins TRBV7-2 to TRBJ1-3; a possible D gene is TRBD1 (5 bases). CDR3 length: 13 amino acids. V lost 6 bases and J 4 bases, leaving 10 bases between the germline ends. Germline-derived CDR1 and CDR2 are SGHTA and FQGNSA. The CDR3 region is CASSQGAGNTIYF. CDR3 nucleotides: TGTGCCAGCAGTCAAGGGGCAGGAAACACCATATATTTT.

This clone was observed a few times. In nucleotides, the CDR3 is TGTGCCACCCGGGGGACGGCTAACACTGAAGCTTTCTTT. This sequence encodes CATRGTANTEAFF. The chain is built from TRBV6-5 and TRBJ1-1; possibly TRBD1 for D (5 bases). CDR3 length: 13 residues. V shed 10 bases and J shed 2 bases, with 14 bases lying between them. The germline V gene encodes CDR1 MNHEY and CDR2 SVGAGI.

In nucleotides, the CDR3 is TGTGCCAGCGGCGCCGGCCGTGAGACCCAGTACTTC. This gives the protein CASGAGRETQYF. This chain joins TRBV6-1 and TRBJ2-5; D unresolved. V was cut by 8 bases and J by 5 bases, with 12 bases left in between. The germline gives CDR1 MNHNS, CDR2 SASEGT. CDR3 size: 12 residues.

The rearrangement uses TRBV7-8 and TRBJ2-7; D is perhaps TRBD2 (6 bases). The germline V gene has CDR1 SGHVS and CDR2 FQNEAQ. CDR3 size: 14 residues. V was clipped by 5 bases and J by 2 bases, with 13 bases between them. The CDR3 loop reads CASSPAGGTYEQYF. In DNA form, the CDR3 reads TGTGCCAGCAGCCCCGCGGGCGGGACCTACGAGCAGTACTTC.

The rearrangement links TRBV29-1 to TRBJ1-5; D unresolved. V lost 4 bases to trimming and J lost 6 bases, with 16 bases between them. Germline V gene data show CDR1 as SQVTM and CDR2 as ANQGSEA. The CDR3 covers 14 residues. CDR3 sequence reads: CSVGSSGPGQPQHF. The CDR3 DNA reads as TGCAGCGTTGGCTCATCCGGGCCTGGTCAGCCCCAGCATTTT.

V is TRBV21-1 and J is TRBJ2-1; TRBD1, the table's D call, was not compared with the DNA. TRBV21-1 is given as a pseudogene. This CDR3 spans 16 amino acids. The CDR3 region is CASSKPGQVGDNEQFF. CDR3 nucleotide sequence: TGTGCCAGCAGCAAACCGGGACAGGTAGGGGACAATGAGCAGTTCTTC.

The chain links TRBV9 to TRBJ2-3; either TRBD1 or TRBD2 may supply D (6 bases each). Trimming left V 4 bases short and J 1 base short, with 22 bases between. The CDR3 consists of 18 residues. Germline V lookup: CDR1 SGDLS, CDR2 YYNGEE. The CDR3 loop reads CASSPDNRGRRGTDTQYF. CDR3 coding DNA: TGTGCCAGCAGCCCCGACAACCGGGGGCGACGGGGCACAGATACGCAGTATTTT.

The table lists this clone with a count of one. Additional DNA sequences in this sample encode the identical CDR3. This chain connects TRBV7-2 to TRBJ1-4; D unclear. The CDR3 loop spans 12 amino acids. Germline CDR1 and CDR2: SGHTA and FQGNSA. The ends were cut back, 1 base at V and 8 bases at J, with 5 bases in the middle. CDR3 DNA: TGTGCCAGCAGCTTAGGGAGGGAAAAACTGTTTTTT. This gives the protein CASSLGREKLFF. Supplemented by reference TRBV7-2 and TRBJ1-4, the full variable domain reads GAGVSQSPSNKVTEKGKDVELRCDPISGHTALYWYRQSLGQGLEFLIYFQGNSAPDKSGLPSDRFSAERTGGSVSTLTIQRTQQEDSAVYLCASSLGREKLFFGSGTQLSVL.

V and J are TRBV6-6 and TRBJ1-2, with 8 nucleotides matching TRBD1. From germline, CDR1 is MNHNY and CDR2 SVGAGI (reference sequence). Trimming cost V 4 bases and J 5 bases; bases outside gene matches: 3. This CDR3 region has 13 residues. DNA of the CDR3: TGTGCCAGCAGTTCGACAGGGGAATATGGCTACACCTTC. Its translation: CASSSTGEYGYTF.

A word on this clone: Other DNA sequences in the sample encode the same CDR3. The chain couples TRBV15 to TRBJ2-3, with D tentatively TRBD2 (6 bases). This CDR3 is built from 13 residues. Between the trimmed V and J ends, which lost 3 bases and 2 bases, there was a span of 6 bases. Germline V gives CDR1 LNHNV, CDR2 YYDKDF (reference sequence). The CDR3 nucleotides are TGTGCCACCAGCAGGGGACTCACAGATACGCAGTATTTT. Amino acids: CATSRGLTDTQYF.

This chain links TRBV10-3 with TRBJ1-2; possible D gene TRBD1, 5 bases. CDR3 length: 13 amino acids. In germline, CDR1 is ENHRY, CDR2 SYGVKD. Trimming pared 7 bases from V and 2 bases from J, leaving 11 bases between. CDR3 region: CAITRDRNYGYTF. The CDR3 DNA reads TGTGCCATCACTAGGGACCGCAACTATGGCTACACCTTC.

This clone was recorded once. V usage is TRBV4-1 and J usage is TRBJ2-3; 7 nucleotides align to TRBD1. V was pared by 0 bases and J by 4 bases, with 7 bases of the junction left unmatched. This CDR3 contains 16 residues. Looked up from germline, CDR1 is MGHRA and CDR2 is YSYEKL. The CDR3 DNA reads TGCGCCAGCAGCCAAGAAGCCAGGGGGTTTTCAGATACGCAGTATTTT. Amino acids: CASSQEARGFSDTQYF.